This T cell receptor (beta chain) was documented in a study of blood T cells in healthy people across ages. The CDR3 consists of 15 residues. Alongside a J-beta primer mix, a sample-barcoded 5' primer served in a second PCR lasting about 6 to 11 cycles. TCRdb itself ran the 5' RACE reads through MiXCR, one entry per CDR3 protein. The table lists 1.5 million or so distinct CDR3 sequences, 42% of them singletons, with 7.9% in the top ten. Material for sequencing was blood. The clonotype was recovered from a woman aged 18 to 35 in good health. The chain links TRBV21-1 to TRBJ2-7; the table's TRBD1 call for D was not verified on the DNA. TRBV21-1 is flagged as a pseudogene. The CDR3 protein is CASSKSQGGSYEQYF. In nucleotides, the CDR3 is TGTGCCAGCAGCAAATCTCAAGGGGGATCCTACGAGCAGTACTTC.